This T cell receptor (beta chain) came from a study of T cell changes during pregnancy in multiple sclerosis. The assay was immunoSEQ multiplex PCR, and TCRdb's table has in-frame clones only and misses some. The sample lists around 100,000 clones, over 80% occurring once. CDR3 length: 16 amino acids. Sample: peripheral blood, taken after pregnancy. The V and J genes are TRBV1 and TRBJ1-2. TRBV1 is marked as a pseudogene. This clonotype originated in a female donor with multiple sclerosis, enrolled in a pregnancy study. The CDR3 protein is CTSNLPGGPTNYGYTF. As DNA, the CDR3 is TGCACCAGCAACCTCCCGGGGGGCCCGACTAACTATGGCTACACCTTC.